The 32 T cell receptor beta chains in this list originate from one sample, sequenced in a study of T cell responses to AZD1222 COVID-19 vaccine (dated by TCRdb to about 2021). In light of the paper, this sample's time point label describes: baseline before first vaccination. According to the study, the label for this sample's treatment or condition signals: meningococcal conjugate vaccine given as trial control. The library was built by means of the immunoSEQ multiplex PCR assay. TCRdb holds this immuneACCESS table with in-frame rearrangements only. Some clones are missing; in checked studies, unresolved V genes explain under half, and the rest has no known cause. Counted in this sample were 110,000 to 150,000 clones; more than 80% of them appeared once. Less than 0.95% of the sample is held by the ten biggest clonotypes. Material: peripheral blood, obtained on day 0 of MenACWY control vaccination. These receptor sequences come from an adult in good health.

The chain couples TRBV12-3 or TRBV12-4 to TRBJ2-7, with no clear D. The CDR3 extends over 13 amino acids. V was trimmed by 6 bases and J by 6 bases, leaving 15 bases between them. The CDR3 nucleotides read TGTGCCAGCAGCCTTGACCGCAGTCGCGAGCAGTACTTC. It encodes CASSLDRSREQYF.

The genes are TRBV5-1 and TRBJ1-4; D unresolved. This CDR3 is built from 16 residues. The V end was cut by 3 bases, the J end by 2 bases, with 14 bases between. Germline values: CDR1 SGHRS, CDR2 YFSETQ. CDR3 DNA: TGCGCCAGCAGCTCGGGCCCCGGAGGGACTAATGAAAAACTGTTTTTT. Its protein is CASSSGPGGTNEKLFF.

The chain recombines TRBV6-2 or TRBV6-3 with TRBJ1-2; no firm D call. The CDR3 consists of 15 residues. CDR1 MNHEY and CDR2 SVGEGT come from the germline V gene. The V gene lost 6 bases and the J gene lost 4 bases, with 18 bases spanning the gap. Here the CDR3 DNA reads TGTGCCAGCAGCCATCAGAGCGTCGCCGGCTATGGCTACACCTTC. It specifies CASSHQSVAGYGYTF.

In DNA, the CDR3 is TGTGCCAGCAGCTTGGGGACAGGGGATTTTAGCAATCAGCCCCAGCATTTT. Translation: CASSLGTGDFSNQPQHF. The gene calls are TRBV7-9 and TRBJ1-5; 10 bases map to TRBD1. Looked up from germline, CDR1 is SEHNR and CDR2 is FQNEAQ (reference sequence). This CDR3 spans 17 amino acids. Losses at the gene ends were 3 bases for V and 0 bases for J; bases not matched to a gene: 5.

The J gene is TRBJ1-5, the V gene TRBV5-1; weak D call: TRBD1 (6 bases). Trimming took off 0 bases at V and 6 bases at J, with 13 bases between the two ends. In germline, CDR1 is SGHRS, CDR2 YFSETQ. The CDR3 sequence is 15 residues long. In nucleotides, the CDR3 is TGCGCCAGCAGCTTGGAGGGGGGACCCACTCAGCCCCAGCATTTT. It specifies CASSLEGGPTQPQHF.

This clone was recorded once. The V gene is TRBV18, the J gene TRBJ1-3, with D hard to call. Between the trimmed V and J ends, which lost 3 bases and 8 bases, there was a span of 11 bases. Germline V gene lookup returns CDR1 KGHSH and CDR2 LQKENI. This CDR3 has 13 residues. The CDR3 sequence: CASSPRVDDTIYF. The CDR3 nucleotides are TGTGCCAGCTCACCGAGGGTGGATGACACCATATATTTT.

The chain is built from TRBV3-1 (or the pseudogene TRBV3-2) and TRBJ2-3, with a weak D call TRBD2 (6 bases). In germline, CDR1 is LGHDT, CDR2 YNNKEL (reference sequence). The CDR3 spans 16 residues. The V end was cut by 0 bases, the J end by 3 bases, with 13 bases between. The CDR3, as DNA: TGTGCCAGCAGCCAAGATCTGCGGGGACCGACAGATACGCAGTATTTT. This encodes CASSQDLRGPTDTQYF.

The V call is TRBV5-6, the J call TRBJ2-7, with 8 bases matching TRBD1. This CDR3 comprises 15 residues. Germline V lookup: CDR1 SGHDT, CDR2 YYEEEE. V dropped 2 bases and J dropped 1; count of bases not matched to a gene: 5. CDR3 sequence: CASSFLTGGSYEQYF. The DNA for the CDR3 is TGTGCCAGCAGCTTCCTAACAGGGGGATCCTACGAGCAGTACTTC. The variable domain in full, with the rest retrieved from reference TRBV5-6 and TRBJ2-7, is DAGVTQSPTHLIKTRGQQVTLRCSPKSGHDTVSWYQQALGQGPQFIFQYYEEEERQRGNFPDRFSGHQFPNYSSELNVNALLLGDSALYLCASSFLTGGSYEQYFGPGTRLTVT.

The chain joins TRBV7-2 to TRBJ1-2, with TRBD1 matching over 10 bases. V trimming: 5 bases; J trimming: 1 base; junction bases outside the gene matches: 7. Germline assignment: CDR1 SGHTA and CDR2 FQGNSA. This CDR3 region has 16 residues. CDR3 residues: CASSPTGGISNYGYTF. CDR3 in DNA: TGTGCCAGCAGCCCGACAGGGGGCATAAGTAACTATGGCTACACCTTC.

The rearrangement uses TRBV28 and TRBJ2-1; no reliable D call. Germline V gives CDR1 MDHEN, CDR2 SYDVKM. Trimming took off 3 bases at V and 4 bases at J, with 13 bases between the two ends. The CDR3 covers 15 residues. The CDR3 DNA follows: TGTGCCAGCAGTTTCATAAGAGATCGGTACAATGAGCAGTTCTTC. It is translated as CASSFIRDRYNEQFF.

This sequence joins TRBV6-1 and TRBJ2-7; no definite D call. CDR3 size: 12 residues. The V and J ends lost 0 bases and 6 bases respectively, with 6 bases between them. Per the germline V gene, CDR1 is MNHNS and CDR2 is SASEGT. CDR3 loop: CASSEAQREQYF. The CDR3 region has the DNA TGTGCCAGCAGTGAAGCCCAGCGCGAGCAGTACTTC.

The chain carries TRBV19 and TRBJ1-1, with D maybe TRBD1 (6 bases). CDR1 is LNHDA and CDR2 is SQIVND in the germline V gene (reference sequence). The CDR3 consists of 14 residues. V was clipped by 3 bases and J by 1 base, with 9 bases between them. The CDR3: CASSIGGANTEAFF. DNA for the CDR3: TGTGCCAGTAGTATCGGGGGCGCGAACACTGAAGCTTTCTTT.

The genes are TRBV5-1 and TRBJ2-3, with D hard to call. In germline, CDR1 is SGHRS, CDR2 YFSETQ. The CDR3 contains 12 residues. Trimming removed 5 bases at V and 6 bases at J, with 10 bases between. The CDR3 DNA reads TGCGCCAGCAGGCAAGACACTGATACGCAGTATTTT. Amino acids: CASRQDTDTQYF.

The V call is TRBV6-5, the J call TRBJ2-7, with 9 bases aligning to TRBD1. CDR3 length equals 15 residues. The germline V gene has CDR1 MNHEY and CDR2 SVGAGI. V gave up 6 bases and J gave up 2 bases; unmatched junction bases: 8. The DNA for the CDR3 is TGTGCCAGCAGCCACACAACAGGGGGCCCCTACGAGCAGTACTTC. It encodes CASSHTTGGPYEQYF.

V is TRBV2 and J is TRBJ1-5; a possible D gene is TRBD1 (6 bases). Germline-derived CDR1 and CDR2 are SNHLY and FYNNEI. The V end was cut by 0 bases, the J end by 7 bases, with 7 bases between. The CDR3 length is 13 residues. CDR3 residues: CASSEAGGQPQHF. The CDR3 nucleotides read TGTGCCAGCAGTGAAGCCGGGGGCCAGCCCCAGCATTTT.

In its sample, this clone was seen a few times. The chain has TRBV19 and TRBJ2-3; D is unclear. Trimming removed 7 bases at V and 1 base at J, with 12 bases between. The germline gives CDR1 LNHDA, CDR2 SQIVND (reference sequence). The CDR3 contains 14 residues. Here the CDR3 reads CASTSSRGTDTQYF. CDR3 nucleotides: TGTGCCAGTACGTCGTCTCGGGGCACAGATACGCAGTATTTT.

The rearrangement links TRBV4-2 to TRBJ1-2; D unclear. Looked up from germline, CDR1 is LGHNA and CDR2 is YNFKEQ. V was shortened by 0 bases and J by 7 bases, with 9 bases between the two germline ends. CDR3 length: 13 amino acids. The CDR3, as DNA: TGTGCCAGCAGCCAAGATCTTGAGCGTGGCTACACCTTC. Its translation is CASSQDLERGYTF.

The chain joins TRBV28 to TRBJ2-7, with 12 bases identical to TRBD2. The CDR3 sequence is 17 residues long. V lost 0 bases to trimming and J lost 2 bases; unmatched junction nucleotides: 5. Per germline, CDR1 MDHEN and CDR2 SYDVKM. CDR3 sequence reads: CASSLWTSGSPPYEQYF. DNA of the CDR3: TGTGCCAGCAGTTTATGGACTAGCGGGAGCCCCCCCTACGAGCAGTACTTC.

The V gene is TRBV7-8, the J gene TRBJ1-2; D unclear. The V and J ends lost 2 bases and 3 bases respectively, with 10 bases between them. Germline V gives CDR1 SGHVS, CDR2 FQNEAQ. CDR3 length equals 14 residues. CDR3 coding DNA: TGTGCCAGCAGCTTAAACGCAGCCTACTATGGCTACACCTTC. It specifies CASSLNAAYYGYTF.

About this clone itself: Other nucleotide sequences in the sample specify the same CDR3. The CDR3 nucleotides are TGTGCCAGCAGCCCTAGTTCTGGAAACACCATATATTTT. Translation gives CASSPSSGNTIYF. This sequence joins TRBV3-1 (or the pseudogene TRBV3-2) and TRBJ1-3; D remains unclear. Trimming stripped 4 bases from V and 1 base from J, with 5 bases between. Per the germline V gene, CDR1 is LGHDT and CDR2 is YNNKEL (reference sequence). The CDR3 spans 13 residues.

This clone was recorded only once. The chain links TRBV19 to TRBJ1-3, with 8 positions matching TRBD1. The CDR3 is 15 residues long. The germline V gene has CDR1 LNHDA and CDR2 SQIVND (reference sequence). The J segment lost 4 bases and the V segment lost 4 bases, leaving 6 bases of the junction unmatched. In DNA, the CDR3 is TGTGCCAGTAGTACTACCGGGACAGGAGGAAACACCATATATTTT. Its translation: CASSTTGTGGNTIYF. The variable domain in full, completed from reference TRBV19 and TRBJ1-3, reads DGGITQSPKYLFRKEGQNVTLSCEQNLNHDAMYWYRQDPGQGLRLIYYSQIVNDFQKGDIAEGYSVSREKKESFPLTVTSAQKNPTAFYLCASSTTGTGGNTIYFGEGSWLTVV.

This clone was seen only once. V is TRBV3-1 (or the pseudogene TRBV3-2) and J is TRBJ1-6; 8 positions agree with TRBD1. The CDR3 spans 14 residues. The germline CDR1 and CDR2 sequences are LGHDT and YNNKEL (reference sequence). V gave up 4 bases and J gave up 9 bases; unmatched junction bases: 5. CDR3 in DNA: TGTGCCAGCAGCCCCCGGACAGGGTGTTCACCCCTCCACTTT. Amino acid sequence: CASSPRTGCSPLHF.

As DNA, the CDR3 is TGTGCCAGCAGTTACGGAGGTAAAGTGGGAACTGTGGGCAATCAGCCCCAGCATTTT. It encodes CASSYGGKVGTVGNQPQHF. The V gene is TRBV6-2 or TRBV6-3, the J gene TRBJ1-5; D ambiguous. Germline V gene sequence: CDR1 MNHEY, CDR2 SVGEGT. The CDR3 loop spans 19 amino acids. V was shortened by 2 bases and J by 2 bases, with 22 bases between the two germline ends.

This sequence joins TRBV7-2 and TRBJ1-5; tentatively, D is TRBD1 (6 bases). The V end lost 3 bases, the J end lost 2 bases, and 20 bases lay between the germline ends. This CDR3 contains 18 residues. The V gene's germline CDR1 is SGHTA and CDR2 FQGNSA. The CDR3 sequence: CASSFRGHLSFGNQPQHF. For the CDR3, the DNA is TGTGCCAGCAGCTTTAGGGGACACTTATCGTTTGGCAATCAGCCCCAGCATTTT.

This rearrangement joins TRBV27 to TRBJ2-1, with no clear D. The germline CDR1 and CDR2 sequences are MNHEY and SMNVEV (reference sequence). There are 13 residues in the CDR3. Trimming cost V 3 bases and J 3 bases, with 6 bases left between them. This CDR3 reads CASSLVFYNEQFF. In DNA form, the CDR3 reads TGTGCCAGCAGTTTGGTGTTCTACAATGAGCAGTTCTTC.

This clone was counted a single time. This chain joins TRBV4-3 and TRBJ2-1; TRBD2 agrees at 10 bases. CDR3 size: 18 residues. Germline V gene sequence: CDR1 LGHNA, CDR2 YSLEER. Germline trimming cut 0 bases from V and 3 bases from J; bases unmatched to any gene: 8. The CDR3 spells CASSQDGGWTSGYNEQFF. The CDR3, as DNA: TGCGCCAGCAGCCAAGATGGGGGGTGGACTAGCGGCTACAATGAGCAGTTCTTC.

The chain uses TRBV9 and TRBJ1-6; no definite D call. Germline CDR1 reads SGDLS; CDR2 reads YYNGEE. V lost 0 bases, J lost 7 bases, and 11 bases lay in between. The CDR3 spans 15 residues. The CDR3 sequence: CASSVEHRWNSPLHF. Here the CDR3 DNA reads TGTGCCAGCAGCGTAGAACACAGATGGAATTCACCCCTCCACTTT.

Here the CDR3 DNA reads TGTGCCAGCAGTGAACGGGGGGCACTAAATTCACCCCTCCACTTT. This sequence encodes CASSERGALNSPLHF. This rearrangement joins TRBV2 to TRBJ1-6; D may be TRBD1 (6 bases). Germline lookup yields CDR1 SNHLY and CDR2 FYNNEI. The CDR3 covers 15 residues. V was clipped by 2 bases and J by 7 bases, with 12 bases between them.

This chain joins TRBV5-1 and TRBJ2-1; 12 nucleotides match TRBD2. The CDR3 is 14 amino acids. Unmatched junction bases numbered 2, after V lost 1 base and J lost 9 bases. Germline V gives CDR1 SGHRS, CDR2 YFSETQ. The CDR3, as DNA: TGCGCCAGCAGCTTGCCTAGCGGGAGGGCTGAGCAGTTCTTC. Residues: CASSLPSGRAEQFF.

The chain is built from TRBV4-3 and TRBJ1-3; D is possibly TRBD1 (6 bases). Germline CDR1 LGHNA, CDR2 YSLEER. The CDR3 spans 14 residues. V lost 3 bases and J 4 bases, leaving 10 bases between the germline ends. CDR3 protein: CASSHQGSGNTIYF. CDR3 DNA sequence: TGCGCCAGCAGCCACCAGGGGTCCGGAAACACCATATATTTT.

The V and J genes are TRBV20-1 and TRBJ1-2, with D tentatively TRBD1 (5 bases). The V gene lost 6 bases and the J gene lost 7 bases, with 12 bases spanning the gap. CDR1 is DFQATT, CDR2 SNEGSKA, per germline (reference sequence). This CDR3 has 11 amino acids. In DNA form, the CDR3 reads TGCAGTGCAGGGGCTCTGAGTGGCTACACCTTC. This gives the protein CSAGALSGYTF.

The genes are TRBV5-1 and TRBJ1-4, with a weak D call TRBD1 (5 bases). The CDR3 is 15 residues long. CDR1 is SGHRS and CDR2 is YFSETQ in the germline V gene. The V end lost 3 bases, the J end lost 7 bases, and 16 bases lay between the germline ends. The CDR3 region has the DNA TGCGCCAGCAGCTGGGCCGGGGGTATGGGTGAAAAACTGTTTTTT. Amino acid sequence: CASSWAGGMGEKLFF.